Following are 10 T cell receptor beta chains from one sample sequenced in a study of blood T cell repertoires in COVID-19. The repertoire was sequenced with immunoSEQ multiplex PCR; TCRdb's copy has only in-frame clones and lacks some. The repertoire includes 250,000 to 300,000 clones, roughly 90% of them detected once, and about 1.8% sits in the top ten. The material sequenced was PBMCs or T cells enriched from blood (not recorded which). These receptor sequences come from a woman aged 35 to 49 who had recovered from COVID-19.

This sequence joins TRBV5-1 and TRBJ2-3, with 8 bases matching TRBD2. The CDR3 has 15 amino acids. With V trimmed by 9 bases and J by 3 bases, 12 bases remained unmatched. Germline V gene sequence: CDR1 SGHRS, CDR2 YFSETQ. CDR3 protein: CATTLGAGVTDTQYF. The CDR3 DNA reads as TGCGCCACCACACTAGGAGCGGGAGTGACAGATACGCAGTATTTT.

The chain joins TRBV2 to TRBJ2-7, with 12 nucleotides matching TRBD2. Trimming cost V 6 bases and J 4 bases; bases outside gene matches: 10. The CDR3 totals 16 residues. CDR1 is SNHLY, CDR2 FYNNEI, per germline. In DNA, the CDR3 is TGTGCCAGCAGAAAAGGACTAGCGGGAATATTTTACGAGCAGTACTTC. It translates to CASRKGLAGIFYEQYF.

This clone was seen a few times. The chain employs TRBV6-1 and TRBJ1-4; TRBD1 aligns across 7 bases. V lost 2 bases, J lost 5 bases, and 5 bases stayed unmatched. Germline V gene data show CDR1 as MNHNS and CDR2 as SASEGT. There are 15 residues in the CDR3. The DNA of the CDR3 is TGTGCCAGCAGTGAACCTACAGGGGTAAATGAAAAACTGTTTTTT. Translation: CASSEPTGVNEKLFF.

This clone came up once. The chain joins TRBV10-3 to TRBJ1-1, with D maybe TRBD1 (5 bases). The V end lost 2 bases, the J end lost 0 bases, and 13 bases lay between the germline ends. The CDR3 sequence is 16 residues long. CDR1 and CDR2 (germline): ENHRY, SYGVKD. CDR3 amino acids: CAISETPAGMNTEAFF. CDR3 nucleotides: TGTGCCATCAGTGAGACCCCGGCAGGGATGAACACTGAAGCTTTCTTT.

CDR3 amino acids: CATKLQGLKETEAFF. The CDR3 region has the DNA TGCGCCACCAAATTACAGGGTTTAAAGGAGACTGAAGCTTTCTTT. V gene TRBV4-1 combines with J gene TRBJ1-1, with D possibly matching TRBD1 (6 bases). The CDR3 runs to 15 residues. The germline V and J ends were trimmed by 10 bases and 5 bases, with 23 bases remaining between them. Germline V CDR1 and CDR2: MGHRA, YSYEKL.

The chain couples TRBV6-1 to TRBJ2-1; the match to TRBD2 covers 11 bases. Trimming took 3 bases from V and 5 from J; bases not matched to a gene: 3. CDR3 length equals 15 residues. The germline V gene encodes CDR1 MNHNS and CDR2 SASEGT. CDR3 residues: CASSEGLAEHNEQFF. CDR3 DNA sequence: TGTGCCAGCAGTGAGGGACTAGCGGAGCACAATGAGCAGTTCTTC.

The chain recombines TRBV28 with TRBJ2-7, with TRBD2 matching 7 bases. This CDR3 is built from 12 residues. Germline V gives CDR1 MDHEN, CDR2 SYDVKM. The CDR3 bases are TGTGCGTCGGCTAGCGGATTCTACGAGCAGTACTTC. This sequence encodes CASASGFYEQYF. The full variable domain, with the rest looked up from reference TRBV28 and TRBJ2-7, is DVKVTQSSRYLVKRTGEKVFLECVQDMDHENMFWYRQDPGLGLRLIYFSYDVKMKEKGDIPEGYSVSREKKERFSLILESASTNQTSMYLCASASGFYEQYFGPGTRLTVT.

This chain joins TRBV5-1 and TRBJ1-4; 10 nucleotides line up with TRBD1. The CDR3 runs to 13 residues. V lost 5 bases, J lost 8 bases, and 3 bases stayed unmatched. Germline CDR1 reads SGHRS; CDR2 reads YFSETQ. The CDR3 region is CASRTGGREKLFF. The CDR3 coding sequence is TGCGCCAGCAGGACAGGGGGCAGGGAAAAACTGTTTTTT.

The chain is built from TRBV7-9 and TRBJ2-5; TRBD2 aligns across 13 bases. Per the germline V gene, CDR1 is SEHNR and CDR2 is FQNEAQ (reference sequence). J was trimmed by 4 bases and V by 5 bases; bases with no gene match: 7. The CDR3 contains 16 residues. This chain's CDR3 is CASSPGLAGVTETQYF. The CDR3 DNA reads TGTGCCAGCAGCCCCGGACTAGCGGGAGTAACAGAGACCCAGTACTTC.

The genes are TRBV4-3 and TRBJ1-5; D is undetermined. Trimming took off 8 bases at V and 2 bases at J, with 13 bases between the two ends. The CDR3 totals 14 residues. Germline lookup yields CDR1 LGHNA and CDR2 YSLEER. The DNA of the CDR3 is TGCGCCAGCTCCGGGGTATTTGGCAATCAGCCCCAGCATTTT. This gives the protein CASSGVFGNQPQHF.